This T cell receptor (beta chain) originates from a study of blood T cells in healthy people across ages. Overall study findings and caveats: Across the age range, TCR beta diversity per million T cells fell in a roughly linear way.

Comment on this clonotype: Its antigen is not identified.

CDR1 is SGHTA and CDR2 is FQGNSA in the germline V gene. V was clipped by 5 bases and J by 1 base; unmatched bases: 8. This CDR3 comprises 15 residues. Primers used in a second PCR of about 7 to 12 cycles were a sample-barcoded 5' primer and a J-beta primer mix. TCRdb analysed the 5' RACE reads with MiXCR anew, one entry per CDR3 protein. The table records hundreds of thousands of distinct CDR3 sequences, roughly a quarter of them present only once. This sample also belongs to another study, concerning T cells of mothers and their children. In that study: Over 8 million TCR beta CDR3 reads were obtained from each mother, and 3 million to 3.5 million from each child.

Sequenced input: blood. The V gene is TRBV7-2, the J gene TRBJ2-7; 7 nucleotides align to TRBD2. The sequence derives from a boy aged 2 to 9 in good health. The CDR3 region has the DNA TGTGCCAGCAGCCAGGTTGGCGGGAGTTCCTACGAGCAGTACTTC. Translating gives CASSQVGGSSYEQYF.